Below, one TCR beta chain is given with its context. Its cognate antigen has yet to be identified. Base-call qualities are not available, and no considerably larger clone is one nucleotide away. Library preparation employed the immunoSEQ multiplex PCR assay. Each sample had some 96,000 TCR templates assayed by the deep sequencing platform. Genomic DNA extracted from sorted T cells was used for TCRbeta CDR3 sequencing. The paper's processing steps were these. The R programming language was used for clonal analysis of TCRbeta CDR3 data. Alloreactive CD4+ and CD8+ clones were identified by comparing unstimulated samples to CFSE-low samples taken after the reaction. Regulatory or non-regulatory origin was assigned to alloreactive CD4+ clones by matching of sequences to sorted unstimulated Treg and non-Treg repertoires. What TCRdb holds here is the immuneACCESS table cut down to in-frame rearrangements. Part of the clones is not present; checked against another copy, under half of the missing clones reflect an unresolved V gene, and the others are unexplained. V, J and clone size are taken as reported in that table, and D and trimming were inferred from the DNA itself. Present in this sample are approximately 120,000 clones, 90% to 95% of which were seen just once. The ten largest clonotypes hold 0.75% of the sample.

This entry comes from a study of siplizumab effects on memory and regulatory T cells (dated by TCRdb to about 2019). A note on the overall study: The study examined how the anti-CD2 antibody siplizumab affects alloreactive T-cell subsets in allogeneic mixed lymphocyte reactions built from human PBMCs.

Study-level results and caveats: Whether proliferating Tregs from siplizumab cultures were suppressive was not functionally confirmed. The cumulative frequency of alloreactive sequences that could be traced back to unstimulated CD4+ memory T cells was significantly reduced by siplizumab. Roughly 75-97% of proliferating CD4+ or CD8+ clones could not be assigned a naive or memory phenotype. In reactions with siplizumab, an average of approximately 69% of mappable alloreactive CD4+ clones were Treg-derived, compared with 25% to 30% in control reactions. Greater diversity appeared to be present in unstimulated naive T cells than in memory T cells, and a substantial contribution to the alloresponse seemed to be made by naive cells. Because sequences below about 10^-5 frequency were poorly captured, only a minor fraction of alloreactive clones could be mapped to unstimulated subsets.

Sorted unstimulated T cells, along with proliferating T cells recovered from mixed lymphocyte reactions, underwent TCRbeta CDR3 sequencing. Fresh whole blood from about 9 HLA-typed healthy donors was used as the source from which PBMCs were isolated. To map where alloreactive clones came from, unstimulated CD4+ regulatory T cells were FACS-sorted. This receptor was obtained from a human donor in good health. The sample was Tregs sorted from blood.

The DNA is TGTGCCAGCAGCCACACTGCCCCAAACGCTCACGAGCAGTACTTC. Translated, this is CASSHTAPNAHEQYF. Recombination connected TRBV4-2 to TRBJ2-7; no confident D gene assignment can be made. CDR1 and CDR2 are drawn from the germline V gene: LGHNA, YNFKEQ. The CDR3 numbers 15 residues from cysteine through phenylalanine. The kept DNA is CDR3 alone, 45 bases in frame from the first base. V and J lose 3 bases and 5 bases, and a span of 17 bases separates them.